Below, 22 T cell receptor beta chains from the same sample are listed, as sequenced in a study of CD8 T cells in Susac syndrome. Random hexamers were used to reverse transcribe the RNA input (about 0.5 to 1 ug). Using its own MiXCR run on the immunoSEQ multiplex PCR reads, TCRdb lists one record per CDR3 protein. The sample lists roughly 300,000 distinct CDR3 sequences, about 85% occurring once. The specimen sequenced was CD8+ T cells from PBMCs. The receptors here all came from a human donor with multiple sclerosis.

This chain joins TRBV20-1 and TRBJ1-2; no reliable D call. V dropped 6 bases and J dropped 5 bases, with 10 bases sitting between them. The CDR3 covers 11 residues. Germline V gene data show CDR1 as DFQATT and CDR2 as SNEGSKA (reference sequence). The CDR3 loop is CSADLPYGYTF. In nucleotides, the CDR3 is TGCAGTGCCGACCTCCCTTATGGCTACACCTTC.

This chain uses TRBV5-6 with TRBJ1-1; D ambiguous. Germline loops: CDR1 SGHDT, CDR2 YYEEEE. The V gene lost 4 bases and the J gene lost 0 bases, with 13 bases spanning the gap. The CDR3 has 15 amino acids. For the CDR3, the DNA is TGTGCCAGCAGCCCCCGGGGAGGAATGAACACTGAAGCTTTCTTT. Translating it yields CASSPRGGMNTEAFF.

The V and J genes are TRBV5-1 and TRBJ1-1; D is perhaps TRBD1 (6 bases). Trimming removed 2 bases from V and 8 bases from J, with 13 bases in between. CDR3 length: 13 amino acids. Germline V gives CDR1 SGHRS, CDR2 YFSETQ. The CDR3 reads CASSLTFGGEAFF. The DNA of the CDR3 is TGCGCCAGCAGCTTAACGTTCGGGGGCGAAGCTTTCTTT.

The chain has TRBV16 and TRBJ2-3; 14 bases agree with TRBD2. CDR1 KGHSY and CDR2 FQNENV come from the germline V gene. Germline trimming cut 3 bases from V and 6 bases from J; bases unmatched to any gene: 2. The CDR3 consists of 15 residues. The CDR3 bases are TGTGCCAGCAGCCAGGGGACTAGCGGGAGTGATACGCAGTATTTT. Its translation is CASSQGTSGSDTQYF.

The rearrangement links TRBV29-1 to TRBJ2-7; no clear D gene. The ends were cut back, 5 bases at V and 0 bases at J, with 11 bases in the middle. Germline loops: CDR1 SQVTM, CDR2 ANQGSEA. The CDR3 is made up of 13 amino acids. The CDR3, as DNA: TGCAGCGTTATTCCGGGCAGCTCCTACGAGCAGTACTTC. Amino acids: CSVIPGSSYEQYF.

This clonotype has only a few counts. This sequence joins TRBV27 and TRBJ2-7, with TRBD1 matching 11 bases. Germline-derived CDR1 and CDR2 are MNHEY and SMNVEV (reference sequence). The ends lost 5 bases at V and 5 bases at J; junction bases unmatched: 5. The CDR3 contains 14 residues. The CDR3 spells CASSTWTGGNEQYF. The CDR3 nucleotides are TGTGCCAGCAGTACCTGGACAGGGGGCAACGAGCAGTACTTC.

V and J are TRBV7-2 and TRBJ2-5, with 7 bases lining up with TRBD2. Germline V CDR1 and CDR2: SGHTA, FQGNSA. V shed 4 bases, J shed 6 bases, and the junction held 20 bases outside the gene matches. The length of the CDR3 is 18 residues. Here the CDR3 DNA reads TGTGCCAGCAGCTCCCCAAGGGGTGGCGGGAGAGGCAAGAAGACCCAGTACTTC. Translated: CASSSPRGGGRGKKTQYF.

The CDR3 spells CSAYKRSSYTGELFF. CDR3 bases: TGCAGTGCTTACAAAAGGAGCTCGTACACCGGGGAGCTGTTTTTT. The genes are TRBV20-1 and TRBJ2-2; D not resolved. In germline, CDR1 is DFQATT, CDR2 SNEGSKA (reference sequence). Trimming removed 5 bases at V and 3 bases at J, with 16 bases between. The CDR3 is made up of 15 amino acids.

The J gene is TRBJ1-4, the V gene TRBV5-8; D not resolved. Germline loops: CDR1 SGHTS, CDR2 YDEGEE. The CDR3 extends over 15 amino acids. V lost 1 base to trimming and J lost 8 bases, with 15 bases between them. DNA for the CDR3: TGTGCCAGCAGCTTGATGAAGGGAAGGCCGGAAAAACTGTTTTTT. Its protein is CASSLMKGRPEKLFF.

The V and J genes are TRBV20-1 and TRBJ2-7, with D hard to call. Germline-derived CDR1 and CDR2 are DFQATT and SNEGSKA (reference sequence). The CDR3 contains 13 residues. V lost 1 base to trimming and J lost 1 base, with 8 bases between them. CDR3 in DNA: TGCAGTGCTAGAGCACAGTGGTCCTACGAGCAGTACTTC. This translates into CSARAQWSYEQYF.

This sequence joins TRBV28 and TRBJ1-5; D is undetermined. The CDR3 loop spans 18 amino acids. Between the trimmed V and J ends, which lost 1 base and 0 bases, there was a span of 16 bases. Germline CDR1 reads MDHEN; CDR2 reads SYDVKM. CDR3 sequence reads: CASSLFQDHLYSNQPQHF. The DNA of the CDR3 is TGTGCCAGCAGTTTATTCCAGGATCACCTATATAGCAATCAGCCCCAGCATTTT.

The genes are TRBV7-6 and TRBJ1-3; a possible D gene is TRBD1 (6 bases). Per the germline V gene, CDR1 is SGHVS and CDR2 is FNYEAQ. The CDR3 consists of 13 residues. V dropped 7 bases and J dropped 2 bases, with 9 bases sitting between them. The CDR3 coding sequence is TGTGCCAGCACCGACAGGCCTGGAAACACCATATATTTT. Translation: CASTDRPGNTIYF.

The chain is built from TRBV29-1 and TRBJ2-7; D is unresolved. This CDR3 region has 11 residues. V lost 4 bases, J lost 3 bases, and 7 bases lay in between. CDR1 is SQVTM and CDR2 is ANQGSEA in the germline V gene. The CDR3 coding sequence is TGCAGCGTTGCCGGCCGCTACGAGCAGTACTTC. This sequence encodes CSVAGRYEQYF.

The count of this clonotype is one. The V gene is TRBV2, the J gene TRBJ2-7; D is uncertain. Per the germline V gene, CDR1 is SNHLY and CDR2 is FYNNEI. The CDR3 runs 14 residues. Trimming removed 1 base at V and 0 bases at J, with 7 bases between. The CDR3 here is CASSEEILSYEQYF. For the CDR3, the DNA is TGTGCCAGCAGTGAAGAGATTCTCTCCTACGAGCAGTACTTC.

This clonotype was picked up one time. The chain joins TRBV4-1 to TRBJ2-5; D is possibly TRBD2 (5 bases). From germline, CDR1 is MGHRA and CDR2 YSYEKL. Trimming took off 3 bases at V and 5 bases at J, with 16 bases between the two ends. This CDR3 region has 15 residues. CDR3 residues: CASSQIKAARETQYF. The DNA for the CDR3 is TGCGCCAGCAGCCAGATAAAAGCGGCTCGGGAGACCCAGTACTTC.

The genes are TRBV27 and TRBJ2-1, with TRBD2 matching over 12 bases. Germline trimming cut 5 bases from V and 2 bases from J; bases unmatched to any gene: 7. In germline, CDR1 is MNHEY, CDR2 SMNVEV (reference sequence). The CDR3 has 17 amino acids. For the CDR3, the DNA is TGTGCCAGCAGTCCCCTGACTAGCGGGGGTCCCTACAATGAGCAGTTCTTC. Protein product: CASSPLTSGGPYNEQFF.

The rearrangement links TRBV19 to TRBJ1-1; D uncertain. V lost 3 bases and J lost 0, with 5 bases in between. CDR3 length: 13 residues. Germline-derived CDR1 and CDR2 are LNHDA and SQIVND (reference sequence). CDR3 protein: CASSIWLNTEAFF. Written as DNA, the CDR3 is TGTGCCAGTAGTATTTGGCTGAACACTGAAGCTTTCTTT.

This clonotype was detected only a few times. The chain has TRBV6-1 and TRBJ1-5; D might be TRBD1 (5 bases). The CDR3 consists of 15 residues. Between the trimmed V and J ends, which lost 6 bases and 0 bases, there was a span of 12 bases. The germline gives CDR1 MNHNS, CDR2 SASEGT. In DNA form, the CDR3 reads TGTGCCAGCAGCCCAGGGTTCTTTAGCAATCAGCCCCAGCATTTT. This translates into CASSPGFFSNQPQHF.

The chain is built from TRBV2 and TRBJ2-5, with a possible D match to TRBD2 (5 bases). This CDR3 has 12 amino acids. V was trimmed by 7 bases and J by 6 bases, leaving 12 bases between them. Germline-derived CDR1 and CDR2 are SNHLY and FYNNEI. The CDR3 protein is CASIEGMKTQYF. DNA of the CDR3: TGTGCCAGCATAGAGGGTATGAAGACCCAGTACTTC.

The chain employs TRBV7-9 and TRBJ1-6; maybe TRBD1 (6 bases). Germline CDR1 reads SEHNR; CDR2 reads FQNEAQ (reference sequence). Trimming took off 5 bases at V and 5 bases at J, with 10 bases between the two ends. CDR3 length equals 14 residues. CDR3 protein: CASSPTGHNSPLHF. Written as DNA, the CDR3 is TGTGCCAGCAGCCCTACAGGGCATAATTCACCCCTCCACTTT.

This clonotype occurred once. The V and J genes are TRBV4-1 and TRBJ2-1; 10 nucleotides match TRBD2. The CDR3 length is 17 residues. CDR1 and CDR2 (germline): MGHRA, YSYEKL. The junction had 5 bases not matched to a gene; V was cut back by 0 bases and J by 3 bases. The chain's CDR3 is CASSQEEWTSGYNEQFF. In nucleotides, the CDR3 is TGCGCCAGCAGCCAAGAGGAGTGGACTAGCGGCTACAATGAGCAGTTCTTC.

The V gene is TRBV16, the J gene TRBJ2-7, with 8 bases that match TRBD1. This CDR3 contains 15 residues. Germline CDR1 reads KGHSY; CDR2 reads FQNENV. Trimming removed 5 bases from V and 0 bases from J; junction bases left unmatched: 6. The chain's CDR3 is CASSGDRSHSYEQYF. The DNA of the CDR3 is TGTGCCAGCAGCGGGGACAGGTCTCACTCCTACGAGCAGTACTTC. Filled out from reference TRBV16 and TRBJ2-7, the complete variable domain reads GEEVAQTPKHLVRGEGQKAKLYCAPIKGHSYVFWYQQVLKNEFKFLISFQNENVFDETGMPKERFSAKCLPNSPCSLEIQATKLEDSAVYFCASSGDRSHSYEQYFGPGTRLTVT.